This T cell receptor beta chain was profiled in a study of tumor and adjacent non-tumor tissue in lung cancer. The germline V gene has CDR1 MNHNS and CDR2 SASEGT. The length of the CDR3 is 15 residues. On this clonotype: At one end the junction does not follow the germline gene, possibly because of a read error.

The template was RNA from unsorted bulk tissue. A modified ARM-PCR protocol with three rounds of nested PCR amplified TCRbeta. From the multiplex PCR reads, TCRdb called clonotypes with MiXCR, one entry per CDR3 protein. The table records under 95,000 distinct CDR3 sequences, approximately 57% of them present only once. This sequence was found in a man aged 65 to 85 with non-small cell lung cancer. The sample was lung tumor tissue. The chain uses TRBV6-1 and TRBJ1-5, with D uncertain. The DNA end is a closer match to TRBJ2-3, so the J assignment may be wrong. CDR3 residues: CASSEVRITLQSQYF. CDR3 nucleotide sequence: TGTGCCAGTAGTGAAGTCAGGATTACGCTTCAGTCCCAGTATTTT.